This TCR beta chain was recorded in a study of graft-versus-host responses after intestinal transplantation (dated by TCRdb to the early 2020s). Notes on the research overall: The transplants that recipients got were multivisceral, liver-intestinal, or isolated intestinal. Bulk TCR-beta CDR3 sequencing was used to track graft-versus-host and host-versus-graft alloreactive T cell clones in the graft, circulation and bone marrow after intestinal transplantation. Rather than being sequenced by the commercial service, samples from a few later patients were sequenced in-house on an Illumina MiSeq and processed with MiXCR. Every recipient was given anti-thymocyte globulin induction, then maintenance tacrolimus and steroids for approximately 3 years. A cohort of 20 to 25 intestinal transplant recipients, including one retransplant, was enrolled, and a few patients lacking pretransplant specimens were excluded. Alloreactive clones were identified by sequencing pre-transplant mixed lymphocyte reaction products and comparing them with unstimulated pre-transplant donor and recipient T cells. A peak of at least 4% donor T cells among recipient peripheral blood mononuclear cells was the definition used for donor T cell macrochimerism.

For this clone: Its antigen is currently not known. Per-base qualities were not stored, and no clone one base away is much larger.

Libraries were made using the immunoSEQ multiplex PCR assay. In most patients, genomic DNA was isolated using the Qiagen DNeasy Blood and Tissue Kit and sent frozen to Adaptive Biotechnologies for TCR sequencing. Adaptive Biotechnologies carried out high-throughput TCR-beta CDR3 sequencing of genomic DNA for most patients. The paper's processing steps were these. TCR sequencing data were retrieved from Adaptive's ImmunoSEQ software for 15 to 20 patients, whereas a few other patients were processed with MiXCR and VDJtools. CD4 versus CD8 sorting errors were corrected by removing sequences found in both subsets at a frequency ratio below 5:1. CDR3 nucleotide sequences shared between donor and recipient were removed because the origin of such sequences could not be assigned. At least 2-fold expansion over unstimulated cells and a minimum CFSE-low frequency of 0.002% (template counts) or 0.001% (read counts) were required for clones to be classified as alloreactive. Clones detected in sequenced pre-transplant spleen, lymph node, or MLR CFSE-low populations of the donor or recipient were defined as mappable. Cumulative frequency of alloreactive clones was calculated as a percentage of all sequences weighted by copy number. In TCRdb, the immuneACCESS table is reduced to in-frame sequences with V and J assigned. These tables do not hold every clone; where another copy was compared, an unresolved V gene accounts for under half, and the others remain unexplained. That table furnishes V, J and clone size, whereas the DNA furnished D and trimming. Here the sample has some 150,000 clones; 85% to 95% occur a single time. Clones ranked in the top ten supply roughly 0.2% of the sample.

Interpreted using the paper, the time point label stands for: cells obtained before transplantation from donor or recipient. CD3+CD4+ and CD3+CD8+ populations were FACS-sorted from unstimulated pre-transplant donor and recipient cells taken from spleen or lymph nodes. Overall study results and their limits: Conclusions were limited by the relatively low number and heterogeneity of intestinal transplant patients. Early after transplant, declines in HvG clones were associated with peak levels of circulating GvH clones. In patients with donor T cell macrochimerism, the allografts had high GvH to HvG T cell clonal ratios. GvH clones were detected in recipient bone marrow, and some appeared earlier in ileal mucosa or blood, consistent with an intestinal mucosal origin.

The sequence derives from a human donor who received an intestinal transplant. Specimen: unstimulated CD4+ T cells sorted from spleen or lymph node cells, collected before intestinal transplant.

The DNA reads TGCGCCAGCAGCTCGCTTTCGACACTCACCTACGAGCAGTACTTC. Protein translation: CASSSLSTLTYEQYF. The chain links TRBV5-1 with TRBJ2-7; the D gene assignment is ambiguous. The CDR3 runs 15 amino acids, cysteine and phenylalanine included. The CDR3 DNA has 45 bases and is translated from base 1. V was cut back by 3 bases and J by 2 bases, leaving a gap of 15 bases between them. Per the germline V gene, SGHRS is the CDR1 and YFSETQ is the CDR2.